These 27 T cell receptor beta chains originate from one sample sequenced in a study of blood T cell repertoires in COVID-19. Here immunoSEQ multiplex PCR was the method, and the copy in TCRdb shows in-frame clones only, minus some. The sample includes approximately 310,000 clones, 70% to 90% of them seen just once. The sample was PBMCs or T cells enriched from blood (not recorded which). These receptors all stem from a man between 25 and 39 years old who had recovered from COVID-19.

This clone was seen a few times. This CDR3 is CSVHPRTEVLNGYTF. CDR3 bases: TGCAGCGTCCACCCTAGGACAGAAGTGTTAAATGGCTACACCTTC. The genes are TRBV29-1 and TRBJ1-2; tentatively, D is TRBD1 (6 bases). The CDR3 sequence is 15 residues long. Trimming shortened V by 6 bases and J by 6 bases, and 23 bases separated the two germline ends. The germline V gene has CDR1 SQVTM and CDR2 ANQGSEA.

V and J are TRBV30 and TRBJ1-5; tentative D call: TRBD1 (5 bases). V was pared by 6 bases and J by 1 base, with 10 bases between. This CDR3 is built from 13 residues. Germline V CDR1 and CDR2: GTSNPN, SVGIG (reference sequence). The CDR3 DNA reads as TGTGCCTGCGCAGGGAAGAGCAATCAGCCCCAGCATTTT. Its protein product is CACAGKSNQPQHF.

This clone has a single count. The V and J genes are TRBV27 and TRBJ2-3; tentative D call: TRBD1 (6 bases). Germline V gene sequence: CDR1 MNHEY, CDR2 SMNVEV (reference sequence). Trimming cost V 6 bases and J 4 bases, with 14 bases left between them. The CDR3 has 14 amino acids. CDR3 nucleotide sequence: TGTGCCAGCAGCCGAACAGGGTTCGCAGATACGCAGTATTTT. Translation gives CASSRTGFADTQYF.

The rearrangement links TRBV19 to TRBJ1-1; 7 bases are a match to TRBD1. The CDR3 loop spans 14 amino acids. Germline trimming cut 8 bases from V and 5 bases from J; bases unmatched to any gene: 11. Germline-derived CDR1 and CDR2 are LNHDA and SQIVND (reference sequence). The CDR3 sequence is CASGLGGRWTEAFF. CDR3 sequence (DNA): TGTGCCAGTGGTCTAGGGGGCAGGTGGACTGAAGCTTTCTTT.

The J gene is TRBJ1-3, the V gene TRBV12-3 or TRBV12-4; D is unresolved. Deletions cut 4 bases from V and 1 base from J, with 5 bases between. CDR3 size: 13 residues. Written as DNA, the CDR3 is TGTGCCAGCAGTTACCGGTCTGGAAACACCATATATTTT. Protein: CASSYRSGNTIYF.

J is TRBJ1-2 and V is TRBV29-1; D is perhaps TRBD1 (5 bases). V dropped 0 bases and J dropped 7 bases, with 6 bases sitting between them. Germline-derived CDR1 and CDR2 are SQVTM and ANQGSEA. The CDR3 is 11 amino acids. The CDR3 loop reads CSVEEGGGYTF. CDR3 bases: TGCAGCGTTGAAGAGGGGGGTGGCTACACCTTC.

CDR3 nucleotide sequence: TGTGCCAGCAGCCAAGGCCGGGGGGACGTAACGCAGTATTTT. Protein product: CASSQGRGDVTQYF. This sequence joins TRBV3-1 (or the pseudogene TRBV3-2) and TRBJ2-3, with TRBD2 matching 7 bases. The CDR3 sequence is 14 residues long. V shed 1 base, J shed 9 bases, and the junction held 7 bases outside the gene matches. CDR1 and CDR2 from the germline V gene are LGHDT and YNNKEL (reference sequence).

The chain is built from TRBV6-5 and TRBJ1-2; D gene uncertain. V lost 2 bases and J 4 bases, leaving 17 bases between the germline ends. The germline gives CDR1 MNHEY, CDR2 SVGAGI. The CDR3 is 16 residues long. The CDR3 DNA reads TGTGCCAGCAGTTACGGGCCGGGCTCGGACTTCTATGGCTACACCTTC. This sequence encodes CASSYGPGSDFYGYTF.

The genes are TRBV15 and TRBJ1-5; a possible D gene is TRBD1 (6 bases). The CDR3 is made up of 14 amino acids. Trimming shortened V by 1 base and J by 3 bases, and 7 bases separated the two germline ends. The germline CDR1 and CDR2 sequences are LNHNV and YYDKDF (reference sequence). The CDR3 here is CATSRGQVNQPQHF. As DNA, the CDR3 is TGTGCCACCAGCAGAGGACAGGTCAATCAGCCCCAGCATTTT.

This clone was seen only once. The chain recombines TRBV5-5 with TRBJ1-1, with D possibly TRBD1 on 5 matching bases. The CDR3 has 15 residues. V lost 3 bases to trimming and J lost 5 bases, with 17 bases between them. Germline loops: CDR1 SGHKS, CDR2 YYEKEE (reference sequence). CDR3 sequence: CASSWGRGRETEAFF. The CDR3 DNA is TGTGCCAGCAGCTGGGGAAGGGGCCGGGAGACTGAAGCTTTCTTT.

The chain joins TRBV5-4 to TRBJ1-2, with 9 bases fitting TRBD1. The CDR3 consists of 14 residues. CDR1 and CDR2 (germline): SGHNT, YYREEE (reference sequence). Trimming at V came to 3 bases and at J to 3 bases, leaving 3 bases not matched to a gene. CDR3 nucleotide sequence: TGTGCCAGCAGCTCGGACAGGGGTGACTATGGCTACACCTTC. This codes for CASSSDRGDYGYTF.

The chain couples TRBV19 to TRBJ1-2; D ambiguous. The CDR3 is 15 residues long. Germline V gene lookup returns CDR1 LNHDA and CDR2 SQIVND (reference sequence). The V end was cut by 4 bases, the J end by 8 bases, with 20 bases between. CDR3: CASSTVGPKRRGYTF. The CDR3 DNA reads TGTGCCAGTAGTACAGTAGGACCGAAACGGAGGGGCTACACCTTC.

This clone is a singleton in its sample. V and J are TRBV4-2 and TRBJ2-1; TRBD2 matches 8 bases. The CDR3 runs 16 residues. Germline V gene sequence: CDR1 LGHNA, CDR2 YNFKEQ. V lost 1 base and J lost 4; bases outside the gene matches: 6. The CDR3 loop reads CASSQVRGGGYNEQFF. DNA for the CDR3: TGTGCCAGCAGCCAAGTCCGGGGCGGGGGGTACAATGAGCAGTTCTTC.

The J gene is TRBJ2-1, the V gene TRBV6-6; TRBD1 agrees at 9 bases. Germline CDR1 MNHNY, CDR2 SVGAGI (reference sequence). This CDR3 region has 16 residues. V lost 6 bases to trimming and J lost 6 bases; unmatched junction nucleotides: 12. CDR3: CASSRETGTGINEQFF. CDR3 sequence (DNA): TGTGCCAGCAGCCGAGAGACCGGGACAGGGATCAATGAGCAGTTCTTC.

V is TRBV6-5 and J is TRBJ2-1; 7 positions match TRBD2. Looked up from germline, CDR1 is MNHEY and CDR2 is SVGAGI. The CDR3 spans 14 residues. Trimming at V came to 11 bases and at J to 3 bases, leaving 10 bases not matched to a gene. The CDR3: CADFLAENYNEQFF. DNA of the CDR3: TGTGCCGATTTCCTAGCGGAAAACTACAATGAGCAGTTCTTC.

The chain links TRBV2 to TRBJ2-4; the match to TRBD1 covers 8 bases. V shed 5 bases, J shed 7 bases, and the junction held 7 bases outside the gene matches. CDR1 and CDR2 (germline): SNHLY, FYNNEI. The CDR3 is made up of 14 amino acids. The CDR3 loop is CASSLTGEGNIQYF. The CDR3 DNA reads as TGTGCCAGCAGTTTGACAGGGGAAGGCAACATTCAGTACTTC. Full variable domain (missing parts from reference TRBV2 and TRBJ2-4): EPEVTQTPSHQVTQMGQEVILRCVPISNHLYFYWYRQILGQKVEFLVSFYNNEISEKSEIFDDQFSVERPDGSNFTLKIRSTKLEDSAMYFCASSLTGEGNIQYFGAGTRLSVL.

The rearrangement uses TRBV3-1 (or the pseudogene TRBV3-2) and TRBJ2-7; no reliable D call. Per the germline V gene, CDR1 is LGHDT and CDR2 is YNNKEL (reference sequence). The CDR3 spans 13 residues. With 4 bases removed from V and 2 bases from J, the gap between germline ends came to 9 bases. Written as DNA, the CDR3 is TGTGCCAGCAGCCTAGACATCCCCTACGAGCAGTACTTC. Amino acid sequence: CASSLDIPYEQYF.

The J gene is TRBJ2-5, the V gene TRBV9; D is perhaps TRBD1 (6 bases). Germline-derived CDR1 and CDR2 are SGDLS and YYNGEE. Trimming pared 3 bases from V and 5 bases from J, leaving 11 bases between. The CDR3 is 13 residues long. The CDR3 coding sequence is TGTGCCAGCAGCGCAGGGGAATGGGAGACCCAGTACTTC. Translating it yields CASSAGEWETQYF.

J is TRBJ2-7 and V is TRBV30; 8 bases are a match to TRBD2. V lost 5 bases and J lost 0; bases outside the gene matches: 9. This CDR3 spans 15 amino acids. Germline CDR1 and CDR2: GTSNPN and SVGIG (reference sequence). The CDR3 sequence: CAWRLTSGISYEQYF. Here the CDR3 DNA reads TGTGCCTGGCGCCTTACTAGCGGAATCTCCTACGAGCAGTACTTC. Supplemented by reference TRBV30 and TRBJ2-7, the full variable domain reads SQTIHQWPATLVQPVGSPLSLECTVEGTSNPNLYWYRQAAGRGLQLLFYSVGIGQISSEVPQNLSASRPQDRQFILSSKKLLLSDSGFYLCAWRLTSGISYEQYFGPGTRLTVT.

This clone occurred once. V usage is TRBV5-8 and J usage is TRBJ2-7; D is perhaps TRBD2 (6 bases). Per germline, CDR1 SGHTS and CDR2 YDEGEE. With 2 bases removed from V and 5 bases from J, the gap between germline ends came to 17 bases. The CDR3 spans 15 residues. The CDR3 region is CASSFSRGDSHEQYF. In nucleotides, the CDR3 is TGTGCCAGCAGCTTTTCCCGCGGGGATTCCCACGAGCAGTACTTC.

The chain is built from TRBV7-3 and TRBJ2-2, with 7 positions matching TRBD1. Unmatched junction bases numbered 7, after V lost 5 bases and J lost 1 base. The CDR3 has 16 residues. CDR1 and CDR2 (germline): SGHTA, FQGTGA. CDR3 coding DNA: TGTGCCAGCAGCCCCCGACAGGGTCGGAACACCGGGGAGCTGTTTTTT. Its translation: CASSPRQGRNTGELFF.

CDR3 coding DNA: TGTGCCAGCAGCCGTACTAGCGGGGGGTTTGGCTCCTACAATGAGCAGTTCTTC. Its protein is CASSRTSGGFGSYNEQFF. The V call is TRBV7-8, the J call TRBJ2-1; 12 positions agree with TRBD2. Germline CDR1 is SGHVS and CDR2 is FQNEAQ. V shed 5 bases and J 0 bases; nucleotides not matched to a gene: 8. The CDR3 runs 18 residues.

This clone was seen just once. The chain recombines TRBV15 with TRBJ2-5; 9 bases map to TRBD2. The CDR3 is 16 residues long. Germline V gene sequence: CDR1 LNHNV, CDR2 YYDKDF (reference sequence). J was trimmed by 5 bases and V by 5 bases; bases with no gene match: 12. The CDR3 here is CATSGLRRGGRETQYF. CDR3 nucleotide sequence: TGTGCCACCAGCGGGTTAAGGCGGGGGGGCCGTGAGACCCAGTACTTC.

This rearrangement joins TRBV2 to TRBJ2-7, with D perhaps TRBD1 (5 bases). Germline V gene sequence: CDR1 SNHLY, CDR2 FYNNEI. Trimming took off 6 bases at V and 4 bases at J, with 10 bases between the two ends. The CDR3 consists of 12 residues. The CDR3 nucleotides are TGTGCCAGCAGCAACAGGAGATACGAGCAGTACTTC. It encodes CASSNRRYEQYF.

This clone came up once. The DNA of the CDR3 is TGTGCCAGCAGCCAGCGACTAGCGGGTGACATTCAGTACTTC. Translating it yields CASSQRLAGDIQYF. The chain couples TRBV16 to TRBJ2-4, with 10 positions matching TRBD2. This CDR3 region has 14 residues. Germline CDR1 reads KGHSY; CDR2 reads FQNENV. V lost 3 bases, J lost 8 bases, and 4 bases stayed unmatched.

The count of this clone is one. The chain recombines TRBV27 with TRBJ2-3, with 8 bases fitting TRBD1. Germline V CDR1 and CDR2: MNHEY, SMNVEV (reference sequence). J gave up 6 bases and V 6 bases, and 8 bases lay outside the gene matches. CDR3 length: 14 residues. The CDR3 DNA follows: TGTGCCAGCAGCATCAGGACAGGGCATGATACGCAGTATTTT. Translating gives CASSIRTGHDTQYF.

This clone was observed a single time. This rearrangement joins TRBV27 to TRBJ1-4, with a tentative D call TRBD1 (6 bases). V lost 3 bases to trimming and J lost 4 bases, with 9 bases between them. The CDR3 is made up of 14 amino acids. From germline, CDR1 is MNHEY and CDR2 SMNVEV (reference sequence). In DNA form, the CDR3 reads TGTGCCAGCAGTTTGGGACACGGTAATGAAAAACTGTTTTTT. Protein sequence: CASSLGHGNEKLFF.